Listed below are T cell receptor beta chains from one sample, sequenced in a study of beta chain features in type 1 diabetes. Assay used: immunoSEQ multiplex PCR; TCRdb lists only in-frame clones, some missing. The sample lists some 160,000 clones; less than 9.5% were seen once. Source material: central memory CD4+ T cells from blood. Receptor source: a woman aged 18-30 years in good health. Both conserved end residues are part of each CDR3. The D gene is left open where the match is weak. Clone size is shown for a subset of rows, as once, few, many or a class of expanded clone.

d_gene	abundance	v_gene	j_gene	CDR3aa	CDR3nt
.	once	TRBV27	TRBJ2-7	CASRSYGGGLARYEQYF	TGTGCCAGCAGGTCCTATGGAGGAGGCCTGGCTCGCTACGAGCAGTACTTC
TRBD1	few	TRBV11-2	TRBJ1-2	CASSNRQGLDYGYTF	TGTGCCAGCAGCAATCGACAGGGATTGGACTATGGCTACACCTTC
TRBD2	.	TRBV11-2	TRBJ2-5	CASSYSSGRVEETQYF	TGTGCCAGCAGCTACAGCAGCGGGAGAGTTGAAGAGACCCAGTACTTC
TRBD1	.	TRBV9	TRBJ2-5	CASSDGTEIQETQYF	TGTGCCAGCAGCGACGGGACAGAAATACAAGAGACCCAGTACTTC
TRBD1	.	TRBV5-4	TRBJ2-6	CASSSQGVLISGANVLTF	TGTGCCAGCAGCTCCCAGGGGGTTTTAATCTCTGGGGCCAACGTCCTGACTTTC
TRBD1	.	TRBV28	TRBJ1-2	CASIKGAGYGYTF	TGTGCCAGCATAAAGGGGGCTGGGTATGGCTACACCTTC
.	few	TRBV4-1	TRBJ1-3	CASSPGHSGNTIYF	TGCGCCAGCAGCCCGGGACACTCAGGAAACACCATATATTTT
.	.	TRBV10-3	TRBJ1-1	CAISESHEAFF	TGTGCCATCAGTGAGTCCCATGAAGCTTTCTTT
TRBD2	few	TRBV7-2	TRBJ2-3	CASSLQAGLGMDTQYF	TGTGCCAGCAGCTTACAGGCGGGACTAGGCATGGATACGCAGTATTTT
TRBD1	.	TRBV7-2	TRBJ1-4	CASRGQVGEKLFF	TGTGCCAGCAGGGGACAGGTTGGAGAAAAACTGTTTTTT
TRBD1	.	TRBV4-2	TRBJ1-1	CASSQDVRGRGTEAFF	TGTGCCAGCAGCCAAGATGTCAGGGGGCGAGGCACTGAAGCTTTCTTT
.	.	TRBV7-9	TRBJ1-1	CASVLGGNTEAFF	TGTGCCAGCGTCCTGGGGGGAAACACTGAAGCTTTCTTT
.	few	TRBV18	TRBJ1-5	CASSPAGRGQPQHF	TGTGCCAGCTCACCGGCGGGACGGGGTCAGCCCCAGCATTTT
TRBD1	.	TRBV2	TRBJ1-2	CASNAQGAYGYTF	TGTGCCAGCAACGCACAGGGGGCCTATGGCTACACCTTC
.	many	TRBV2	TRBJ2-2	CASLTGSTGELFF	TGTGCCAGTTTAACAGGGAGCACCGGGGAGCTGTTTTTT
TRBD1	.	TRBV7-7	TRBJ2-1	CASSPRTGGLNEQFF	TGTGCTAGCAGCCCCCGGACAGGGGGCCTCAATGAGCAGTTCTTC
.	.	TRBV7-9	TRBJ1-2	CASSPQGLAFVFHTF	TGTGCCAGCAGCCCCCAGGGCCTCGCGTTCGTTTTCCACACCTTC
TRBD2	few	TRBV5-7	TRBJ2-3	CASSASGSGGTTDTQYF	TGTGCCAGCAGCGCGTCGGGGAGCGGGGGGACTACAGATACGCAGTATTTT
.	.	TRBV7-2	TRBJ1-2	CASTLVRDQYGYTF	TGTGCCAGCACCCTGGTCCGGGATCAATATGGCTACACCTTC
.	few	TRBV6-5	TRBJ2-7	CASSYSRQGSNEQYF	TGTGCCAGCAGTTACTCGAGGCAGGGAAGCAACGAGCAGTACTTC
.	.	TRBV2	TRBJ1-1	CASKPGFTEAFF	TGTGCCAGCAAACCCGGTTTCACTGAAGCTTTCTTT
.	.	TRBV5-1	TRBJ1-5	CASSSGLEGQPQHF	TGCGCCAGCAGCTCTGGACTGGAGGGTCAGCCCCAGCATTTT
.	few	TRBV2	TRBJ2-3	CASSEEEGSTDTQYF	TGTGCCAGCAGTGAAGAGGAGGGGAGCACAGATACGCAGTATTTT
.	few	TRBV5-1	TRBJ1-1	CASSPGYLGAFF	TGCGCCAGCAGCCCGGGTTACCTTGGAGCTTTCTTT
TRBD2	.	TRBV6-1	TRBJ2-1	CASSAYREGGHNEQFF	TGTGCCAGCAGTGCCTACCGGGAGGGGGGCCACAATGAGCAGTTCTTC
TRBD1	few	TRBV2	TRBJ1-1	CASHGTENTEAFF	TGTGCCTCCCACGGGACAGAGAACACTGAAGCTTTCTTT